This TCR beta chain emerged from a study of cytomegalovirus exposure and HLA in healthy donors. At the level of the study: In a later analysis, it was reported that the approximately 120 validation repertoires had been produced on the same platform as the roughly 700 repertoires belonging to the first cohort.

Produced via immunoSEQ multiplex PCR; TCRdb's table is partial and in-frame only. The sample records about 260,000 clones, 80% to 95% being singletons. The V gene lost 4 bases and the J gene lost 1 base, with 7 bases spanning the gap. This CDR3 comprises 14 residues. Germline CDR1 reads WSHSY; CDR2 reads SAAADI. Material: PBMCs. The chain recombines TRBV10-2 with TRBJ2-2; no definite D call. This clonotype originated in a woman aged 25 to 45 in good health and CMV-seronegative. Here the CDR3 reads CASSVVGNTGELFF. CDR3 DNA: TGCGCCAGCAGTGTGGTTGGGAACACCGGGGAGCTGTTTTTT.